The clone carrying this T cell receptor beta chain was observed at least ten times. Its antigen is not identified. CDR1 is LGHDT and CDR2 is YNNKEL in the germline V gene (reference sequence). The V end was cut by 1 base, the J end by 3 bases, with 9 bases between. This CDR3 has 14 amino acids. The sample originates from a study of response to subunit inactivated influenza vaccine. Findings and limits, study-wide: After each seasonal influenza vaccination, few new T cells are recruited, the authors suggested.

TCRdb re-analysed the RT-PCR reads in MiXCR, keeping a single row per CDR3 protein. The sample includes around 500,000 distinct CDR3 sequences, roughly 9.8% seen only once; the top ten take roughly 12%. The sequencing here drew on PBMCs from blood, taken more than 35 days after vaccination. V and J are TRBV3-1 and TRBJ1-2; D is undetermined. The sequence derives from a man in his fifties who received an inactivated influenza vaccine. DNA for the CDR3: TGTGCCAGCAGCCAAGGATCAAGGGACTATGGCTACACCTTC. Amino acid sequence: CASSQGSRDYGYTF.